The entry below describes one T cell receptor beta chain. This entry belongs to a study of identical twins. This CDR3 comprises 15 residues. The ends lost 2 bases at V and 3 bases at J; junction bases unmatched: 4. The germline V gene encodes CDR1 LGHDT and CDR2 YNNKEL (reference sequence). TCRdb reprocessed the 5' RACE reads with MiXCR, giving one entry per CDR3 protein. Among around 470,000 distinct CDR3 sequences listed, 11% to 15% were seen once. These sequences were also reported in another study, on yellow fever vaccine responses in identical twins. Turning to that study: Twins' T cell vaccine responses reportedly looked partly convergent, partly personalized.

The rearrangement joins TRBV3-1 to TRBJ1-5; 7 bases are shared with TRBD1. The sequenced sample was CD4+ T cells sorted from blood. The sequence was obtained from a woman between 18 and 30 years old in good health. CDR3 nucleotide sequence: TGTGCCAGCAGCCAAACGGGACAGCCCAATCAGCCCCAGCATTTT. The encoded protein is CASSQTGQPNQPQHF. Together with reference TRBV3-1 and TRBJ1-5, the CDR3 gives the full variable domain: DTAVSQTPKYLVTQMGNDKSIKCEQNLGHDTMYWYKQDSKKFLKIMFSYNNKELIINETVPNRFSPKSPDKAHLNLHINSLELGDSAVYFCASSQTGQPNQPQHFGDGTRLSIL.